The next 30 T cell receptor beta chains were all read from a single sample in a study of post-analysis software for immune sequencing data. Regarding the study as a whole: Comparison of patients with controls showed four or five TRBV segments more frequent in patients, TRBV5-6, TRBV5-1 and TRBV20-1 among them.

Unique molecular identifiers were present in the TCR beta cDNA libraries. MiXCR, applied by TCRdb to the PCR reads, yields one record per CDR3 protein. The table shows about 810,000 distinct CDR3 sequences, with under 70% occurring only once. These receptors' antigens are unknown. The specimen sequenced was blood. These receptors came from a girl aged 10 to 17 with multiple sclerosis.

The chain joins TRBV5-1 to TRBJ1-1, with a tentative D call TRBD1 (5 bases). This CDR3 has 13 amino acids. Germline CDR1 reads SGHRS; CDR2 reads YFSETQ. V was pared by 7 bases and J by 6 bases, with 16 bases between. CDR3 coding DNA: TGCGCCAGCCGAACCGGGACGGACTCTGAAGCTTTCTTT. Its translation: CASRTGTDSEAFF.

In regard to this clonotype: At one boundary the junction diverges from the germline segment, which might be a read error. This chain uses TRBV6-5 with TRBJ2-7, with 8 bases identical to TRBD1. CDR3 length: 15 amino acids. Germline lookup yields CDR1 MNHEY and CDR2 SVGAGI. Here the CDR3 reads CASSSPDRGKYEQYF. CDR3 nucleotides: TGTGCTAGCAGTTCCCCCGACAGGGGAAAGTACGAGCAGTACTTC.

This clonotype was seen a handful of times. V and J are TRBV6-5 and TRBJ1-2, with a tentative D call TRBD1 (6 bases). Germline V lookup: CDR1 MNHEY, CDR2 SVGAGI. The CDR3 loop spans 14 amino acids. V was shortened by 5 bases and J by 5 bases, with 15 bases between the two germline ends. DNA of the CDR3: TGTGCCAGCAGTACCGACAGGACTTTGTATGGCTACACCTTC. It yields the protein CASSTDRTLYGYTF.

The rearrangement joins TRBV5-1 to TRBJ2-5; D might be TRBD2 (5 bases). The DNA end favors TRBJ2-7, so the J call may be wrong. The CDR3 contains 14 residues. Germline V gene sequence: CDR1 SGHRS, CDR2 YFSETQ. CDR3 nucleotide sequence: TGCGCCAGCAGCACCGTGACGGGAACCTACGAGCAGTACTTC. Protein product: CASSTVTGTYEQYF.

This clonotype has just one count. This sequence joins TRBV5-4 and TRBJ2-5; possibly TRBD1 or TRBD2 for D (5 bases each). V lost 0 bases and J 5 bases, leaving 11 bases between the germline ends. Germline-derived CDR1 and CDR2 are SGHNT and YYREEE (reference sequence). CDR3 length: 14 amino acids. The CDR3 bases are TGTGCCAGCAGCTTGGCCTCGGGGACGGAGACCCAGTACTTC. This encodes CASSLASGTETQYF.

The V and J genes are TRBV24-1 and TRBJ1-5; D uncertain. In germline, CDR1 is KGHDR, CDR2 SFDVKD. The CDR3 totals 17 residues. V was shortened by 0 bases and J by 0 bases, with 11 bases between the two germline ends. CDR3 DNA: TGTGCCACCAGTGATTTGAGTCAGTCGTATAGCAATCAGCCCCAGCATTTT. As protein: CATSDLSQSYSNQPQHF.

This clonotype was seen only once. The chain joins TRBV29-1 to TRBJ2-5, with 13 bases aligning to TRBD2. This CDR3 contains 14 residues. After removal of 7 bases from V and 4 bases from J, the junction contained 6 bases not matched to a gene. In germline, CDR1 is SQVTM, CDR2 ANQGSEA. In DNA form, the CDR3 reads TGCAGCGCCGAACTAGCGGGAGGGCGAGAGACCCAGTACTTC. Translated: CSAELAGGRETQYF.

The chain couples TRBV27 to TRBJ1-2, with D possibly TRBD1 on 5 matching bases. V lost 4 bases to trimming and J lost 3 bases, with 15 bases between them. Germline V CDR1 and CDR2: MNHEY, SMNVEV (reference sequence). The CDR3 totals 15 residues. CDR3 residues: CASSYSMAGYYGYTF. For the CDR3, the DNA is TGTGCCAGCAGTTATTCGATGGCAGGGTACTATGGCTACACCTTC.

This rearrangement joins TRBV20-1 to TRBJ2-1; the match to TRBD1 covers 8 bases. In germline, CDR1 is DFQATT, CDR2 SNEGSKA (reference sequence). The ends lost 3 bases at V and 4 bases at J; junction bases unmatched: 5. CDR3 length: 14 amino acids. The CDR3: CSASPGQVYNEQFF. In DNA form, the CDR3 reads TGCAGTGCTAGCCCGGGACAGGTATACAATGAGCAGTTCTTC.

The V and J genes are TRBV20-1 and TRBJ2-4, with 13 bases fitting TRBD2. Germline CDR1 is DFQATT and CDR2 is SNEGSKA (reference sequence). This CDR3 has 14 residues. Trimming took 1 base from V and 13 from J; bases not matched to a gene: 7. CDR3 sequence: CSARGTSGSNEQYF. The CDR3 region has the DNA TGCAGTGCTAGAGGGACTAGCGGGAGCAATGAGCAGTACTTC.

The table lists this clonotype with a few counts. The chain recombines TRBV29-1 with TRBJ2-5; possible D gene TRBD1, 5 bases. Germline lookup yields CDR1 SQVTM and CDR2 ANQGSEA. Deletions cut 8 bases from V and 2 bases from J, with 12 bases between. The CDR3 is 12 residues long. Written as DNA, the CDR3 is TGCAGCTGCGACAGAGCACAAGAGACCCAGTACTTC. This translates into CSCDRAQETQYF.

The chain has TRBV5-1 and TRBJ1-4; D is perhaps TRBD1 (5 bases). Germline V gene lookup returns CDR1 SGHRS and CDR2 YFSETQ. The CDR3 length is 16 residues. The V gene lost 4 bases and the J gene lost 3 bases, with 16 bases spanning the gap. CDR3 sequence: CASSLGVREANEKLFF. CDR3 in DNA: TGCGCCAGCAGCCTAGGGGTCCGGGAAGCTAATGAAAAACTGTTTTTT.

This clonotype has a handful of counts. This chain uses TRBV5-1 with TRBJ2-4; possible D gene TRBD2, 6 bases. The tail of the sequence fits TRBJ2-7 better, so the J call may be wrong. Germline CDR1 and CDR2: SGHRS and YFSETQ. The CDR3 length is 15 residues. Here the CDR3 reads CASSLISGGIYEQYF. The CDR3 DNA reads as TGCGCCAGCAGCTTGATAAGCGGAGGGATCTACGAGCAGTACTTC.

The chain has TRBV7-9 and TRBJ2-5, with D tentatively TRBD1 (5 bases). The J call may not be correct, given that the DNA end is closer to TRBJ2-7. Germline CDR1 SEHNR, CDR2 FQNEAQ (reference sequence). This CDR3 has 14 amino acids. The CDR3 loop reads CASSYKGPLGEQYF. The DNA for the CDR3 is TGTGCCAGCAGCTACAAGGGGCCCCTGGGCGAGCAGTACTTC.

V gene TRBV5-1 combines with J gene TRBJ1-2; the match to TRBD1 covers 10 bases. V lost 4 bases to trimming and J lost 7 bases; unmatched junction nucleotides: 10. Germline V lookup: CDR1 SGHRS, CDR2 YFSETQ. The CDR3 has 15 amino acids. The CDR3 is CASSLTPGQGSGYTF. The DNA for the CDR3 is TGCGCCAGCAGCCTTACGCCGGGACAGGGGTCTGGCTACACCTTC.

The rearrangement uses TRBV20-1 and TRBJ2-3; 8 bases line up with TRBD1. The V and J ends lost 6 bases and 1 base, in that order; junction bases with no gene match: 6. The germline V gene has CDR1 DFQATT and CDR2 SNEGSKA (reference sequence). CDR3 length: 14 residues. The CDR3 bases are TGCAGTGCGCATCAGGGGGCGGGCACAGATACGCAGTATTTT. Its protein product is CSAHQGAGTDTQYF.

This chain connects TRBV10-3 to TRBJ1-2; a weak D match, TRBD1 (6 bases). The CDR3 length is 14 residues. Trimming shortened V by 6 bases and J by 0 bases, and 11 bases separated the two germline ends. Germline CDR1 and CDR2: ENHRY and SYGVKD. The CDR3 spells CAIRTGEANYGYTF. The CDR3 DNA is TGTGCCATCAGGACAGGAGAAGCTAACTATGGCTACACCTTC.

The chain recombines TRBV5-1 with TRBJ2-4; 10 nucleotides agree with TRBD1. The CDR3 runs 18 residues. Germline V gene data show CDR1 as SGHRS and CDR2 as YFSETQ. The J segment lost 13 bases and the V segment lost 4 bases, leaving 23 bases of the junction unmatched. The CDR3 region is CASSPVPGQGPTSYGQYF. The CDR3 nucleotides read TGCGCCAGCAGCCCCGTCCCGGGACAGGGGCCAACCTCCTACGGGCAGTACTTC.

The rearrangement links TRBV15 to TRBJ2-1; no reliable D call. The CDR3 is made up of 14 amino acids. Germline CDR1 reads LNHNV; CDR2 reads YYDKDF (reference sequence). V dropped 7 bases and J dropped 4 bases, with 14 bases sitting between them. The CDR3 nucleotides are TGTGCCACCATCTCTCGGACGGATTACAATGAGCAGTTCTTC. Translation: CATISRTDYNEQFF.

The chain has TRBV20-1 and TRBJ2-1, with 8 bases fitting TRBD2. The CDR3 has 16 residues. Germline assignment: CDR1 DFQATT and CDR2 SNEGSKA (reference sequence). Trimming removed 0 bases from V and 1 base from J; junction bases left unmatched: 5. The CDR3 spells CSARDPAGGSYNEQFF. The DNA of the CDR3 is TGCAGTGCTAGAGATCCGGCGGGGGGATCCTACAATGAGCAGTTCTTC.

The chain recombines TRBV7-2 with TRBJ2-6; 10 positions agree with TRBD1. With V trimmed by 1 base and J by 2 bases, 2 bases remained unmatched. This CDR3 has 17 residues. Germline CDR1 is SGHTA and CDR2 is FQGNSA. The CDR3 is CASSLVGQGPGANVLTF. Here the CDR3 DNA reads TGTGCCAGCAGCTTAGTGGGACAGGGGCCTGGGGCCAACGTCCTGACTTTC.

This rearrangement joins TRBV10-3 to TRBJ2-7; 9 positions agree with TRBD1. V lost 4 bases and J lost 4; bases outside the gene matches: 8. The CDR3 consists of 15 residues. Germline V gene lookup returns CDR1 ENHRY and CDR2 SYGVKD. The chain's CDR3 is CAISGRRDREYEQYF. CDR3 nucleotide sequence: TGTGCCATCAGTGGACGCCGGGACAGGGAATACGAGCAGTACTTC.

This chain joins TRBV20-1 and TRBJ2-1; 10 positions agree with TRBD2. Trimming cost V 6 bases and J 4 bases; bases outside gene matches: 9. Germline V gene lookup returns CDR1 DFQATT and CDR2 SNEGSKA (reference sequence). The CDR3 has 15 amino acids. The CDR3 here is CSALLAGDQYNEQFF. Here the CDR3 DNA reads TGCAGTGCCCTTCTAGCGGGGGACCAGTACAATGAGCAGTTCTTC.

J is TRBJ2-3 and V is TRBV20-1; 8 bases map to TRBD2. CDR3 length: 14 amino acids. Germline lookup yields CDR1 DFQATT and CDR2 SNEGSKA (reference sequence). V gave up 4 bases and J gave up 5 bases; unmatched junction bases: 8. In DNA, the CDR3 is TGCAGTGCTATCGGGCGGGGGGTAAGAGATACGCAGTATTTT. It yields the protein CSAIGRGVRDTQYF.

This clonotype was recorded a few times. The rearrangement links TRBV7-3 to TRBJ2-1, with 8 bases lining up with TRBD2. This CDR3 spans 15 amino acids. Germline CDR1 is SGHTA and CDR2 is FQGTGA. V was clipped by 1 base and J by 4 bases; unmatched bases: 3. CDR3 sequence (DNA): TGTGCCAGCAGCTTAAATTTAGCGGGGTACAATGAGCAGTTCTTC. It yields the protein CASSLNLAGYNEQFF.

This chain links TRBV6-6 with TRBJ1-2; TRBD1 agrees at 8 bases. The germline V gene encodes CDR1 MNHNY and CDR2 SVGAGI (reference sequence). The trim removed 2 bases at V and 8 bases at J, leaving 7 bases unmatched. The CDR3 is 14 amino acids. CDR3 sequence reads: CASSYNAGGDGYTF. The CDR3 DNA reads TGTGCCAGCAGTTACAATGCAGGGGGCGACGGCTACACCTTC.

This clonotype appeared a few times. The genes are TRBV15 and TRBJ1-5; TRBD1 matches at 8 bases. The germline V gene encodes CDR1 LNHNV and CDR2 YYDKDF (reference sequence). The trim removed 0 bases at V and 6 bases at J, leaving 10 bases unmatched. The CDR3 loop spans 17 amino acids. The DNA of the CDR3 is TGTGCCACCAGCAGAGATTTGGTCCAGGGGGCATTTCAGCCCCAGCATTTT. Translated, it gives CATSRDLVQGAFQPQHF.

The chain links TRBV30 to TRBJ1-2, with 7 bases fitting TRBD1. Germline V gene sequence: CDR1 GTSNPN, CDR2 SVGIG (reference sequence). V gave up 3 bases and J gave up 7 bases; unmatched junction bases: 2. The CDR3 loop spans 11 amino acids. DNA of the CDR3: TGTGCCTGGAGGGACAGGCGTGGCTACACCTTC. Amino acid sequence: CAWRDRRGYTF. Full variable domain (rest looked up from reference TRBV30 and TRBJ1-2): SQTIHQWPATLVQPVGSPLSLECTVEGTSNPNLYWYRQAAGRGLQLLFYSVGIGQISSEVPQNLSASRPQDRQFILSSKKLLLSDSGFYLCAWRDRRGYTFGSGTRLTVV.

This chain links TRBV6-1 with TRBJ2-7; 10 bases fit TRBD2. The CDR3 totals 16 residues. Trimming took 6 bases from V and 3 from J; bases not matched to a gene: 11. Germline assignment: CDR1 MNHNS and CDR2 SASEGT. The CDR3 here is CASRSTTTSGVYEQYF. In nucleotides, the CDR3 is TGTGCCAGCAGGTCGACAACCACTAGCGGGGTCTACGAGCAGTACTTC.

This clonotype has more than one count but fewer than ten. The chain is built from TRBV20-1 and TRBJ2-5, with D perhaps TRBD1 (6 bases). Germline V gene sequence: CDR1 DFQATT, CDR2 SNEGSKA (reference sequence). Trimming pared 3 bases from V and 1 base from J, leaving 18 bases between. This CDR3 is 16 amino acids long. The CDR3 sequence: CSASRRVQGFQETQYF. The DNA of the CDR3 is TGCAGTGCTAGTCGACGGGTACAGGGCTTCCAAGAGACCCAGTACTTC.